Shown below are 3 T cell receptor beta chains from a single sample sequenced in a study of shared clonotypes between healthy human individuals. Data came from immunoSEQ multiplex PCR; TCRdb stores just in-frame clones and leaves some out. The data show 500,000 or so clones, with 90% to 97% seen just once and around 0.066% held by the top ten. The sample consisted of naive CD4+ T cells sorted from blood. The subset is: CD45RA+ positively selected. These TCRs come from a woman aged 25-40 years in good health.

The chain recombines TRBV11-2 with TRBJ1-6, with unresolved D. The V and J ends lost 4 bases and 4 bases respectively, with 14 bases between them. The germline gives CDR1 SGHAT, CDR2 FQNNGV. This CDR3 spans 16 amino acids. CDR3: CASSSGRWSYNSPLHF. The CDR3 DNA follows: TGTGCCAGCAGCTCCGGGCGTTGGTCATATAATTCACCCCTCCACTTT.

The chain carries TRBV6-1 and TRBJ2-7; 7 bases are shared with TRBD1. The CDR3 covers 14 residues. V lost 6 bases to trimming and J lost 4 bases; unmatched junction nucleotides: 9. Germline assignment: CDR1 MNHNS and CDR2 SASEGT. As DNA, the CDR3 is TGTGCCAGCAGAGTTGAAGGGGGCCTGTACGAGCAGTACTTC. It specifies CASRVEGGLYEQYF.

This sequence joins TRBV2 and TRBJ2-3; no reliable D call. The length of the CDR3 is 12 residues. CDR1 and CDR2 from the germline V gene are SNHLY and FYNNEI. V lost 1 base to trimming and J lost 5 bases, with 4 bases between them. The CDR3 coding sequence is TGTGCCAGCAGTGAAGTTGTAGATACGCAGTATTTT. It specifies CASSEVVDTQYF.